This TCR beta chain comes out of a study of shared clonotypes between healthy human individuals. All donors were healthy HIV-negative adults lacking recent acute infections or vaccinations. CDR3 length: 14 amino acids. Trimming cost V 3 bases and J 7 bases, with 15 bases left between them. Germline CDR1 and CDR2: WSHSY and SAAADI. Replicate sorted-subset PCRs were loaded with around 210 ng DNA, 30,000 to 35,000 T cell genomes. Here immunoSEQ multiplex PCR was the method, and the copy in TCRdb shows in-frame clones only, minus some. The repertoire has about 600,000 clones, less than 98% of them found once; the top ten carry 0.045% to 0.06%.

This receptor was taken from a woman between 25 and 40 years old in good health. J is TRBJ1-1 and V is TRBV10-2, with D possibly being TRBD1 (5 bases). Sequencing was performed on naive CD4+ T cells sorted from blood. Subset indicated: CD45RA+ positively selected. CDR3: CASSDISATDEAFF. The CDR3, as DNA: TGCGCCAGCAGTGACATCTCAGCGACAGATGAAGCTTTCTTT.